This TCR beta chain was documented in a study of T cell responses to AZD1222 COVID-19 vaccine. Profiled with immunoSEQ multiplex PCR; TCRdb holds only in-frame clones, not every one. The sample consists of tens of thousands of clones, approximately 90% of them appearing once. General study points: Of the AZD1222 recipients, only six or seven were seropositive at baseline.

Concerning this clone itself: Its antigen is as yet unknown.

V lost 4 bases and J lost 3, with 9 bases in between. CDR3 length equals 13 residues. Germline loops: CDR1 MNHEY, CDR2 SVGEGT. This sequence originates from an adult in good health. The V gene is TRBV6-2 or TRBV6-3, the J gene TRBJ2-5, with a tentative D call TRBD2 (5 bases). The material sequenced was peripheral blood, taken on day 0 of AZD1222 vaccination. The CDR3 spells CASSWAGEETQYF. CDR3 nucleotides: TGTGCCAGCAGTTGGGCCGGGGAAGAGACCCAGTACTTC.